This T cell receptor beta chain was retrieved from a study of cytomegalovirus exposure and HLA in healthy donors. Study-level information: A prior analysis found 90 million to 120 million unique TCR beta sequences from 170 million or so T cells.

PCR primers comprised 60 Vbeta and 13 Jbeta primers. Assay: immunoSEQ multiplex PCR; the TCRdb copy retains only in-frame clones and omits some. This sample has 140,000 to 150,000 clones, with about 72% found just once. J was trimmed by 5 bases and V by 5 bases; bases with no gene match: 8. The germline V gene encodes CDR1 SQVTM and CDR2 ANQGSEA. The CDR3 length is 14 residues. Participants comprised healthy donors of bone marrow. The sequence derives from a man in his sixties in good health and CMV-seronegative. The gene calls are TRBV29-1 and TRBJ2-3; 9 bases align to TRBD1. The sample consisted of PBMCs. CDR3 in amino acids: CSVFTGGNVDTQYF. The CDR3 DNA is TGCAGCGTTTTTACAGGGGGCAATGTAGATACGCAGTATTTT.